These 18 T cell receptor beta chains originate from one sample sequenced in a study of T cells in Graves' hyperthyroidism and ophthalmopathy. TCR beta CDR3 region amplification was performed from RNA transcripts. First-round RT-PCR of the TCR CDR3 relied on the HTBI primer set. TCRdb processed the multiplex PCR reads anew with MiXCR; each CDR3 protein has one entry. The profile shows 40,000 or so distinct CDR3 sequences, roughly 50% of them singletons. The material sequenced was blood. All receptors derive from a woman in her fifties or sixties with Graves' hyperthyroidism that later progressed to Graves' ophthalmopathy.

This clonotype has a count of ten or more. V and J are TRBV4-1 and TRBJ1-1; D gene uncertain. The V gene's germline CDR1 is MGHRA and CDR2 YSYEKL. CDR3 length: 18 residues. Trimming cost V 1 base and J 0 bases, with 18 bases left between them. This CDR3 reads CASSQGFGRTDMNTEAFF. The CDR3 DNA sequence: TGCGCCAGCAGCCAAGGATTTGGCAGAACGGATATGAACACTGAAGCTTTCTTT.

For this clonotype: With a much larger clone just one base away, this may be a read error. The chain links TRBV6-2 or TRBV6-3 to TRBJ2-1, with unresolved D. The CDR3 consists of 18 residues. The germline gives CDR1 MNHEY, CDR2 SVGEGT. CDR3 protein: CASSYVLSSFNLVGEHFF. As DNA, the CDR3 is TGTGCCAGCAGTTACGTATTGAGTAGCTTCAATTTGGTGGGTGAGCATTTCTTC.

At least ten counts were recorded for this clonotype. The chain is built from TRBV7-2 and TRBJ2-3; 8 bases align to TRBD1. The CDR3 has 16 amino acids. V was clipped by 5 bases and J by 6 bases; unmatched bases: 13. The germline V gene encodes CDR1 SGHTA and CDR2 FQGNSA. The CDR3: CASSPWTGKVGDTQYF. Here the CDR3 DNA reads TGTGCCAGCAGCCCCTGGACAGGGAAGGTGGGGGATACGCAGTATTTT.

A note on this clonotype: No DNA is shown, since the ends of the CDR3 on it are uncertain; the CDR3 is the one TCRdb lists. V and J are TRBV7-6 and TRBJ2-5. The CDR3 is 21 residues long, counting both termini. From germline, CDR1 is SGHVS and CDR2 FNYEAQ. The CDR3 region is CASSPQPTNEKLFFGSGTQYF.

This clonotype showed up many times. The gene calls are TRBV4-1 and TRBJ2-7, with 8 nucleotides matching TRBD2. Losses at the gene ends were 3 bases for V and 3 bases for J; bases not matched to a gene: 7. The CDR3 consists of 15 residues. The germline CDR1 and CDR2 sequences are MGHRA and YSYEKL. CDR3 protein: CASSQTGTRIYEQYF. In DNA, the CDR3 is TGCGCCAGCAGCCAGACCGGGACTAGGATCTACGAGCAGTACTTC.

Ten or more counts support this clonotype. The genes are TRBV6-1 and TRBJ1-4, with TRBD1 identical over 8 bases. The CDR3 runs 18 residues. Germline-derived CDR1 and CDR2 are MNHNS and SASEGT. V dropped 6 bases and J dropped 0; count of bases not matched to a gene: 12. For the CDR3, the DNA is TGTGCCAGCAGCAAACAGGGGGTCACGACTGCAACTAATGAAAAACTGTTTTTT. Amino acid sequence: CASSKQGVTTATNEKLFF.

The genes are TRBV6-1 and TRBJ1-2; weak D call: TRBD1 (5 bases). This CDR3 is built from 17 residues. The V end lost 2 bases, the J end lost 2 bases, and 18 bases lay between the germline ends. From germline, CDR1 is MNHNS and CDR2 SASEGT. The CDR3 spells CASSERGWVGENYGYTF. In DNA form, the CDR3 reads TGTGCCAGCAGTGAACGGGGGTGGGTAGGAGAAAACTATGGCTACACCTTC.

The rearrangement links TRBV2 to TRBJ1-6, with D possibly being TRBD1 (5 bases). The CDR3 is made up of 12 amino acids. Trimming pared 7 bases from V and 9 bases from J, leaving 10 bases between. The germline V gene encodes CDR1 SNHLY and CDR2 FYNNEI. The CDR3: CASMVGGSPLHF. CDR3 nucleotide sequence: TGTGCCAGCATGGTTGGGGGTTCACCCCTCCACTTT.

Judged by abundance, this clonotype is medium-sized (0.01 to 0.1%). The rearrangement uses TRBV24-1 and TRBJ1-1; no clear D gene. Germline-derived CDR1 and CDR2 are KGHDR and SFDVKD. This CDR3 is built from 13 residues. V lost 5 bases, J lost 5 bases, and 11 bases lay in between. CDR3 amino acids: CATSGLPGTEAFF. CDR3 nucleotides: TGTGCCACCAGTGGCCTCCCCGGGACTGAAGCTTTCTTT.

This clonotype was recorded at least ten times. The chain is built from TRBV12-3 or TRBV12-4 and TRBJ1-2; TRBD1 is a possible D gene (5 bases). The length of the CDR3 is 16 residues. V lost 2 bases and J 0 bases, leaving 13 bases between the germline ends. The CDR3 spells CASSLRRGGANYGYTF. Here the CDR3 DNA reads TGTGCCAGCAGTTTACGGCGGGGCGGCGCTAACTATGGCTACACCTTC.

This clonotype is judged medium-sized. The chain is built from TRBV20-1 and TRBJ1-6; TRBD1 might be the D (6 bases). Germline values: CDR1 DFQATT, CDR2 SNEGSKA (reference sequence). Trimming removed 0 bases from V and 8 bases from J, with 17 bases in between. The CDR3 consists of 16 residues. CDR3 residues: CSARDLYKGVDSPLHF. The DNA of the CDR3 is TGCAGTGCTAGAGATCTATATAAGGGGGTAGATTCACCCCTCCACTTT.

The CDR3 is CASSIGTGRYEQYF. CDR3 nucleotide sequence: TGTGCCAGCAGCATAGGGACGGGGAGGTACGAGCAGTACTTC. The genes are TRBV11-3 and TRBJ2-7; tentative D call: TRBD2 (6 bases). Deletions cut 5 bases from V and 4 bases from J, with 15 bases between. In germline, CDR1 is SGHNT, CDR2 YENEEA. The CDR3 has 14 amino acids. Based on the CDR3 plus reference TRBV11-3 and TRBJ2-7, the full variable domain is EAGVVQSPRYKIIEKKQPVAFWCNPISGHNTLYWYLQNLGQGPELLIRYENEEAVDDSQLPKDRFSAERLKGVDSTLKIQPAELGDSAVYLCASSIGTGRYEQYFGPGTRLTVT.

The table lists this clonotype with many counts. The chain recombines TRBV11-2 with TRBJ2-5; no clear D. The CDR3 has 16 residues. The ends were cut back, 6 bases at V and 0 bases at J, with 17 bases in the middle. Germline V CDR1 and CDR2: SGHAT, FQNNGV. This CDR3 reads CASSEGPGRNQETQYF. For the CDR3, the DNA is TGTGCCAGCAGTGAAGGCCCTGGACGGAACCAAGAGACCCAGTACTTC.

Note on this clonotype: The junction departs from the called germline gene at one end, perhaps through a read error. The CDR3 here is CASSLARGVGETQYF. DNA for the CDR3: TGTGCTAGCAGCTTAGCGCGTGGGGTTGGGGAGACCCAGTACTTC. The chain carries TRBV7-7 and TRBJ2-5; a possible D gene is TRBD2 (5 bases). Germline assignment: CDR1 SSHAT and CDR2 FNYEAQ (reference sequence). CDR3 size: 15 residues.

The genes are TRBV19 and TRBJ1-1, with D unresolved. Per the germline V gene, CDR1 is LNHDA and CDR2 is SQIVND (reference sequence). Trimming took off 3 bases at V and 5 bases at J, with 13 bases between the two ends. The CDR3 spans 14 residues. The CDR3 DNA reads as TGTGCCAGTAGTATGATAGCGGGATGGACTGAAGCTTTCTTT. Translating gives CASSMIAGWTEAFF.

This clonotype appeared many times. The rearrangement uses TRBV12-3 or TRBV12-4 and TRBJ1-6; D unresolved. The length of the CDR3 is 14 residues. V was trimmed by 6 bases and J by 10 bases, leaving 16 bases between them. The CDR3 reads CASSRAELRSPLHF. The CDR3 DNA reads TGTGCCAGCAGCCGGGCCGAGTTGCGATCACCCCTCCACTTT.

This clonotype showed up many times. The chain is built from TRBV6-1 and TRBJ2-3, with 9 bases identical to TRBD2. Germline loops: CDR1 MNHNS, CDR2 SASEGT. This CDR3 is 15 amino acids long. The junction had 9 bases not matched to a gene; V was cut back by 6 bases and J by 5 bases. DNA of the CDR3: TGTGCCAGCAGCAGCTTGGCGGGAGGGGGAGATACGCAGTATTTT. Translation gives CASSSLAGGGDTQYF.

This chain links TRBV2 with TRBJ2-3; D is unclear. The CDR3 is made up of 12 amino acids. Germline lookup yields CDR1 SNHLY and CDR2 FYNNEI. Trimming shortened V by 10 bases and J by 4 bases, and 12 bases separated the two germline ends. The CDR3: CATPPRPDTQYF. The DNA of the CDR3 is TGTGCCACCCCCCCCAGGCCAGATACGCAGTATTTT.